Listed below are T cell receptor beta chains from one sample, sequenced in a study of shared clonotypes between healthy human individuals. Assay: immunoSEQ multiplex PCR; the TCRdb copy retains only in-frame clones and omits some. The data show about half a million clones, roughly 78% seen once. The specimen sequenced was PBMCs. The receptors were gathered from a woman in her thirties or forties in good health. Some clones in this sample may be carry-over from other donors' samples. The CDR3 runs from the conserved cysteine through the conserved F or W. D genes are given only for firm matches. Size is stated for part of the rows, as once, few or many counts, or as a class when the clone is expanded.

abundance: few
v_gene: TRBV7-7
j_gene: TRBJ2-3
d_gene: NA
CDR3aa: CASSLEGDTQYF
CDR3nt: TGTGCCAGCAGCTTAGAAGGGGATACGCAGTATTTT

abundance: NA
v_gene: TRBV9
j_gene: TRBJ2-3
d_gene: NA
CDR3aa: CASSVDLRSTDTQYF
CDR3nt: TGTGCCAGCAGCGTAGATCTCAGATCCACAGATACGCAGTATTTT

abundance: NA
v_gene: TRBV19
j_gene: TRBJ2-7
d_gene: NA
CDR3aa: CASSIVPGVYEQYF
CDR3nt: TGTGCCAGTAGTATTGTGCCAGGGGTCTACGAGCAGTACTTC

abundance: once
v_gene: TRBV30
j_gene: TRBJ1-2
d_gene: TRBD1
CDR3aa: CAWNTGGTNYGYTF
CDR3nt: TGTGCCTGGAACACAGGGGGAACTAACTATGGCTACACCTTC

abundance: NA
v_gene: TRBV4-2
j_gene: TRBJ2-3
d_gene: TRBD2
CDR3aa: CASSHGTGTSGSNTQYF
CDR3nt: TGTGCCAGCAGCCATGGCACCGGGACTAGCGGGAGCAATACGCAGTATTTT

abundance: NA
v_gene: TRBV28
j_gene: TRBJ2-7
d_gene: TRBD2
CDR3aa: CASSLVIAGGEQYF
CDR3nt: TGTGCCAGCAGTTTAGTGATAGCGGGAGGCGAGCAGTACTTC

abundance: few
v_gene: TRBV18
j_gene: TRBJ2-7
d_gene: TRBD1
CDR3aa: CASSYEQGHEQYF
CDR3nt: TGTGCCAGCTCATACGAACAGGGGCACGAGCAGTACTTC

abundance: NA
v_gene: TRBV5-1
j_gene: TRBJ1-1
d_gene: NA
CDR3aa: CASSLGPANTEAFF
CDR3nt: TGCGCCAGCAGCTTGGGTCCAGCGAACACTGAAGCTTTCTTT

abundance: few
v_gene: TRBV19
j_gene: TRBJ1-2
d_gene: TRBD1
CDR3aa: CASSIPWDSGYTF
CDR3nt: TGTGCCAGTAGTATTCCGTGGGACAGTGGCTACACCTTC

abundance: NA
v_gene: TRBV5-6
j_gene: TRBJ2-5
d_gene: TRBD2
CDR3aa: CASTPTIIAGVQKTQYF
CDR3nt: TGTGCCAGCACCCCCACCATTATAGCGGGAGTGCAGAAGACCCAGTACTTC

abundance: NA
v_gene: TRBV27
j_gene: TRBJ2-1
d_gene: TRBD1
CDR3aa: CANPGQGGRPYSYNEQFF
CDR3nt: TGTGCCAACCCCGGACAGGGGGGCCGCCCTTACTCCTACAATGAGCAGTTCTTC

abundance: NA
v_gene: TRBV30
j_gene: TRBJ2-3
d_gene: TRBD2
CDR3aa: CAWSVGAGGTDTQYF
CDR3nt: TGTGCCTGGAGTGTAGGAGCGGGGGGCACAGATACGCAGTATTTT

abundance: once
v_gene: TRBV7-9
j_gene: TRBJ1-2
d_gene: TRBD1
CDR3aa: CASSRSWDRVNYGYTF
CDR3nt: TGTGCCAGCAGCCGAAGTTGGGACAGGGTTAACTATGGCTACACCTTC

abundance: NA
v_gene: TRBV6-1
j_gene: TRBJ2-7
d_gene: TRBD1
CDR3aa: CASSASPTGGYEQYF
CDR3nt: TGTGCCAGCAGTGCCTCCCCGACAGGGGGCTACGAGCAGTACTTC

abundance: NA
v_gene: TRBV29-1
j_gene: TRBJ2-1
d_gene: NA
CDR3aa: CSGRTPDSNNEQFF
CDR3nt: TGCAGCGGCCGAACCCCTGACAGCAACAATGAGCAGTTCTTC

abundance: NA
v_gene: TRBV5-1
j_gene: TRBJ2-4
d_gene: TRBD2
CDR3aa: CASSRGLAGAKNIQYF
CDR3nt: TGCGCCAGCAGCAGGGGACTAGCGGGAGCCAAAAACATTCAGTACTTC

abundance: NA
v_gene: TRBV7-9
j_gene: TRBJ2-7
d_gene: NA
CDR3aa: CASNGWRGSYEQYF
CDR3nt: TGTGCCAGCAACGGGTGGCGGGGCTCCTACGAGCAGTACTTC

abundance: NA
v_gene: TRBV18
j_gene: TRBJ2-7
d_gene: TRBD1
CDR3aa: CASSPLPGGHLTYEQYF
CDR3nt: TGTGCCAGCTCACCACTGCCAGGGGGCCATTTAACCTACGAGCAGTACTTC

abundance: NA
v_gene: TRBV27
j_gene: TRBJ2-2
d_gene: NA
CDR3aa: CASSTHSDGTGELFF
CDR3nt: TGTGCCAGCAGTACCCACAGTGATGGCACCGGGGAGCTGTTTTTT

abundance: NA
v_gene: TRBV18
j_gene: TRBJ2-3
d_gene: NA
CDR3aa: CASLRGRTDTQYF
CDR3nt: TGTGCCAGCCTACGGGGCAGGACAGATACGCAGTATTTT

abundance: NA
v_gene: TRBV28
j_gene: TRBJ2-3
d_gene: TRBD2
CDR3aa: CASSLAGVTDTQYF
CDR3nt: TGTGCCAGCAGTTTAGCGGGAGTAACAGATACGCAGTATTTT

abundance: NA
v_gene: TRBV28
j_gene: TRBJ2-3
d_gene: NA
CDR3aa: CASSFPQGLTDTQYF
CDR3nt: TGTGCCAGCAGTTTTCCCCAGGGACTTACAGATACGCAGTATTTT

abundance: NA
v_gene: TRBV9
j_gene: TRBJ1-1
d_gene: NA
CDR3aa: CASSAGPHTEAFF
CDR3nt: TGTGCCAGCAGCGCGGGGCCCCACACTGAAGCTTTCTTT

abundance: many
v_gene: TRBV5-1
j_gene: TRBJ1-1
d_gene: TRBD1
CDR3aa: CASSMGQGFPEAFF
CDR3nt: TGCGCCAGCAGCATGGGACAGGGTTTCCCTGAAGCTTTCTTT

abundance: NA
v_gene: TRBV4-2
j_gene: TRBJ1-3
d_gene: NA
CDR3aa: CASSQDLSGTFSGNTIYF
CDR3nt: TGTGCCAGCAGCCAAGATTTAAGCGGGACCTTCTCTGGAAACACCATATATTTT

abundance: NA
v_gene: TRBV18
j_gene: TRBJ2-1
d_gene: TRBD1
CDR3aa: CASSLGTGGYEQFF
CDR3nt: TGTGCCAGCTCACTGGGGACAGGGGGCTATGAGCAGTTCTTC

abundance: NA
v_gene: TRBV7-2
j_gene: TRBJ2-1
d_gene: NA
CDR3aa: CASSPMSGISYNEQFF
CDR3nt: TGTGCCAGCAGCCCAATGTCCGGGATCTCCTACAATGAGCAGTTCTTC

abundance: NA
v_gene: TRBV10-2
j_gene: TRBJ2-7
d_gene: TRBD2
CDR3aa: CASTQGLAGKTYEQYF
CDR3nt: TGCGCCAGCACCCAGGGACTAGCGGGGAAAACCTACGAGCAGTACTTC

abundance: NA
v_gene: TRBV5-1
j_gene: TRBJ2-2
d_gene: NA
CDR3aa: CASSFGTPNTGELFF
CDR3nt: TGCGCCAGCAGCTTCGGGACTCCGAACACCGGGGAGCTGTTTTTT

abundance: NA
v_gene: TRBV5-1
j_gene: TRBJ2-3
d_gene: TRBD2
CDR3aa: CASSLEGSGRVGDTQYF
CDR3nt: TGCGCCAGCAGCTTGGAGGGTAGCGGGAGGGTCGGAGATACGCAGTATTTT

abundance: NA
v_gene: TRBV30
j_gene: TRBJ1-2
d_gene: TRBD1
CDR3aa: CAWSLHDRALFHGYTF
CDR3nt: TGTGCCTGGAGCTTACACGACAGGGCCCTTTTCCATGGCTACACCTTC

abundance: NA
v_gene: TRBV7-9
j_gene: TRBJ2-5
d_gene: TRBD2
CDR3aa: CASSLGTSGRSETQYF
CDR3nt: TGTGCCAGCAGCTTAGGGACTAGCGGGAGGTCAGAGACCCAGTACTTC

abundance: NA
v_gene: TRBV7-2
j_gene: TRBJ1-5
d_gene: TRBD1
CDR3aa: CASSPYPGQGRNQPQHF
CDR3nt: TGTGCCAGCAGCCCGTACCCGGGACAGGGACGGAATCAGCCCCAGCATTTT

abundance: few
v_gene: TRBV5-1
j_gene: TRBJ2-5
d_gene: NA
CDR3aa: CASSLGSQETQYF
CDR3nt: TGCGCCAGCAGCTTGGGCAGCCAAGAGACCCAGTACTTC

abundance: few
v_gene: TRBV9
j_gene: TRBJ2-5
d_gene: NA
CDR3aa: CASSEGQAVRETQYF
CDR3nt: TGTGCCAGCAGCGAGGGGCAGGCGGTGCGAGAGACCCAGTACTTC

abundance: once
v_gene: TRBV9
j_gene: TRBJ1-3
d_gene: NA
CDR3aa: CASSVEGPVSGNTIYF
CDR3nt: TGTGCCAGCAGCGTAGAAGGTCCAGTCTCTGGAAACACCATATATTTT

abundance: NA
v_gene: TRBV9
j_gene: TRBJ2-3
d_gene: TRBD2
CDR3aa: CASSSSSGRRADTQYF
CDR3nt: TGTGCCAGCAGCTCGAGCAGCGGGAGAAGGGCAGATACGCAGTATTTT

abundance: NA
v_gene: TRBV28
j_gene: TRBJ2-6
d_gene: NA
CDR3aa: CASSFVGANVLTF
CDR3nt: TGTGCCAGCAGTTTTGTGGGGGCCAACGTCCTGACTTTC

abundance: NA
v_gene: TRBV2
j_gene: TRBJ1-4
d_gene: NA
CDR3aa: CASSGGVGVEKLFF
CDR3nt: TGTGCCAGCAGTGGAGGGGTAGGAGTCGAAAAACTGTTTTTT

abundance: NA
v_gene: TRBV7-2
j_gene: TRBJ1-3
d_gene: NA
CDR3aa: CASSLARQGTTIYF
CDR3nt: TGTGCCAGCAGCTTAGCTCGGCAGGGAACAACCATATATTTT

abundance: NA
v_gene: TRBV7-2
j_gene: TRBJ2-1
d_gene: NA
CDR3aa: CASSFGLYNEQFF
CDR3nt: TGTGCCAGCAGCTTCGGACTCTACAATGAGCAGTTCTTC

abundance: NA
v_gene: TRBV9
j_gene: TRBJ2-1
d_gene: NA
CDR3aa: CASSVFPRLGLGNEQFF
CDR3nt: TGTGCCAGCAGCGTATTTCCTAGGTTGGGGCTTGGCAATGAGCAGTTCTTC

abundance: NA
v_gene: TRBV5-1
j_gene: TRBJ2-3
d_gene: TRBD2
CDR3aa: CASSRSGSGDTQYF
CDR3nt: TGCGCCAGCAGCCGCAGCGGGAGTGGAGATACGCAGTATTTT

abundance: NA
v_gene: TRBV6-5
j_gene: TRBJ1-1
d_gene: TRBD1
CDR3aa: CASSWDRKNTEAFF
CDR3nt: TGTGCCAGCAGTTGGGACAGAAAAAACACTGAAGCTTTCTTT

abundance: few
v_gene: TRBV5-1
j_gene: TRBJ2-5
d_gene: NA
CDR3aa: CASSSTGVQETQYF
CDR3nt: TGCGCCAGCAGCTCGACAGGTGTACAAGAGACCCAGTACTTC

abundance: few
v_gene: TRBV6-4
j_gene: TRBJ2-6
d_gene: NA
CDR3aa: CASSDGRTGANVLTF
CDR3nt: TGTGCCAGCAGTGACGGGAGGACTGGGGCCAACGTCCTGACTTTC

abundance: many
v_gene: TRBV10-2
j_gene: TRBJ1-2
d_gene: NA
CDR3aa: CASSEMVSNYGYTF
CDR3nt: TGCGCCAGCAGTGAAATGGTCTCTAACTATGGCTACACCTTC

abundance: NA
v_gene: TRBV27
j_gene: TRBJ2-7
d_gene: NA
CDR3aa: CASSLWGREQYF
CDR3nt: TGTGCCAGCAGTTTATGGGGGCGCGAGCAGTACTTC

abundance: NA
v_gene: TRBV7-3
j_gene: TRBJ2-2
d_gene: NA
CDR3aa: CASSLTGGPGTGELFF
CDR3nt: TGTGCCAGCAGCTTAACGGGGGGCCCGGGGACCGGGGAGCTGTTTTTT

abundance: NA
v_gene: TRBV5-6
j_gene: TRBJ1-2
d_gene: TRBD1
CDR3aa: CASSPDRAVDGYTF
CDR3nt: TGTGCCAGCAGCCCTGACAGGGCCGTGGATGGCTACACCTTC

abundance: NA
v_gene: TRBV11-2
j_gene: TRBJ1-1
d_gene: NA
CDR3aa: CASSQDFTSDEAFF
CDR3nt: TGTGCCAGCAGCCAAGATTTTACAAGTGACGAAGCTTTCTTT

abundance: NA
v_gene: TRBV27
j_gene: TRBJ2-1
d_gene: NA
CDR3aa: CASSTEDWGEEQFF
CDR3nt: TGTGCCAGCAGTACAGAGGACTGGGGGGAGGAGCAGTTCTTC

abundance: NA
v_gene: TRBV18
j_gene: TRBJ2-7
d_gene: NA
CDR3aa: CASSPPGDVGHEQYF
CDR3nt: TGTGCCAGCTCACCACCCGGGGACGTGGGTCACGAGCAGTACTTC